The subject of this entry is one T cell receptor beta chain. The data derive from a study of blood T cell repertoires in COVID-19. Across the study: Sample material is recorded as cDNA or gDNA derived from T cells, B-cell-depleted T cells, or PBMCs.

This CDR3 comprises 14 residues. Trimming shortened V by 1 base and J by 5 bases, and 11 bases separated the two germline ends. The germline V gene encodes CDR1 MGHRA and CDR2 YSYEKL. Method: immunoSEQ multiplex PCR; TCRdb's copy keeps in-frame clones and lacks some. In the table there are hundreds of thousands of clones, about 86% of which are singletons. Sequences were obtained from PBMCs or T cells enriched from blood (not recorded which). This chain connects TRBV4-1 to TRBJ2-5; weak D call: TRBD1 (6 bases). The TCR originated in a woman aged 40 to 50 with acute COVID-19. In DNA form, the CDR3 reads TGCGCCAGCAGCCAAGTCAGGGGTGGTGAGACCCAGTACTTC. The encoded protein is CASSQVRGGETQYF.